This T cell receptor (beta chain) was captured by sequencing in a study of T cells in localized non-small cell lung cancer. The repertoire was sequenced with immunoSEQ multiplex PCR; TCRdb's copy has only in-frame clones and lacks some. Of about 72,000 clones in the sample, 70% to 85% were seen once. This CDR3 region has 15 residues. From germline, CDR1 is MDHEN and CDR2 SYDVKM. V was clipped by 4 bases and J by 2 bases; unmatched bases: 4. The sequences come from peripheral blood, collected before any cancer treatment. This sequence was found in a female donor over 55 with stage I lung adenocarcinoma. The genes are TRBV28 and TRBJ2-7, with 11 positions matching TRBD2. CDR3: CASSSPGLAAYEQYF. Written as DNA, the CDR3 is TGTGCCAGCAGTTCGCCGGGACTAGCGGCCTACGAGCAGTACTTC. Variable domain in full (rest from reference TRBV28 and TRBJ2-7): DVKVTQSSRYLVKRTGEKVFLECVQDMDHENMFWYRQDPGLGLRLIYFSYDVKMKEKGDIPEGYSVSREKKERFSLILESASTNQTSMYLCASSSPGLAAYEQYFGPGTRLTVT.